This T cell receptor beta chain was recovered during a study of blood T cells in healthy people across ages. Using a J-beta primer mix together with a sample-barcoded 5' primer, a second PCR was run for about 6 to 12 cycles. The authors tagged each cDNA molecule using a template-switch adaptor with 12 random nucleotides. TCRdb processed the 5' RACE reads anew with MiXCR; each CDR3 protein has one entry. The sample includes 700,000 to 800,000 distinct CDR3 sequences, 35% to 45% seen only once; the top ten take approximately 22%. This clonotype was observed at least ten times. Donors ranged from about 6 to 95 years old and were healthy Caucasians in Russia. The V segment lost 5 bases and the J segment 14 bases; nucleotides outside the gene matches: 12. The CDR3 contains 13 residues. The germline V gene encodes CDR1 SGHAT and CDR2 FQNNGV.

Sequencing was done on a sample of blood. This chain joins TRBV11-2 and TRBJ2-1; TRBD1 aligns across 7 bases. The origin of this receptor is a woman aged 60-75 years in good health. The CDR3 spells CASSPGGQVPEFF. The DNA for the CDR3 is TGTGCCAGCAGCCCCGGCGGACAGGTCCCCGAGTTCTTC. The full variable domain, completed using reference TRBV11-2 and TRBJ2-1, is EAGVAQSPRYKIIEKRQSVAFWCNPISGHATLYWYQQILGQGPKLLIQFQNNGVVDDSQLPKDRFSAERLKGVDSTLKIQPAKLEDSAVYLCASSPGGQVPEFFGPGTRLTVL.